Sequencing of this T cell receptor (beta chain) was carried out in a study of blood T cell repertoires in COVID-19. Study summary: Sources were T cells, B-cell-depleted T cells, or PBMCs; the material itself was cDNA or gDNA.

Trimming cost V 5 bases and J 2 bases; bases outside gene matches: 7. The CDR3 totals 16 residues. Germline CDR1 reads SNHLY; CDR2 reads FYNNEI. In the original workflow: Counts of nucleated cells, estimated from reference gene primer amplification, were obtained. Assay used: immunoSEQ multiplex PCR; TCRdb lists only in-frame clones, some missing. For V, J and clone size, that table is used; D and trimming come from the DNA. The data hold 95,000 to 150,000 clones, with under 80% observed a single time. The receptor comes from an older man with acute or convalescent COVID-19. Material for sequencing was peripheral blood. This rearrangement joins TRBV2 to TRBJ1-4, with 8 positions matching TRBD1. The CDR3 loop is CASSSGRTGTNEKLFF. As DNA, the CDR3 is TGTGCCAGCAGTTCGGGGCGGACAGGGACTAATGAAAAACTGTTTTTT.